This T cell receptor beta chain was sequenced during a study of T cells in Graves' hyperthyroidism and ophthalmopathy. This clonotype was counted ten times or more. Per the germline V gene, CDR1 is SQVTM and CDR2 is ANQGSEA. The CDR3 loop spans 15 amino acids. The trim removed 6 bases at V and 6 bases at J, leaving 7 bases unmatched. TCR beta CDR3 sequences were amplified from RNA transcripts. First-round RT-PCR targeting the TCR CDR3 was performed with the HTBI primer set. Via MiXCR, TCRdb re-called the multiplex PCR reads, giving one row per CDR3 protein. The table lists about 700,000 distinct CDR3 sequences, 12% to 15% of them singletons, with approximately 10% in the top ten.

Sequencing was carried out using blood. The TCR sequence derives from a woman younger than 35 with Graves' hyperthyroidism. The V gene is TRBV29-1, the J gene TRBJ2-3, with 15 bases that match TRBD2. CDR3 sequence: CSVAGLAGGGDTQYF. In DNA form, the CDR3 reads TGCAGCGTGGCGGGACTAGCGGGAGGAGGTGATACGCAGTATTTT.